This T cell receptor beta chain emerged from a study of blood T cell repertoires in COVID-19. Study-wide background: Samples representing acute and convalescent COVID-19 were sourced from the United States, Italy and Spain. The analysed material was cDNA or gDNA that came from T cells, B-cell-depleted T cells, or PBMCs.

TCRdb keeps only in-frame clones here, not all; method: immunoSEQ multiplex PCR. The sample carries roughly 85,000 clones, about nine tenths recorded once. This receptor was obtained from a man aged 50 to 59 with active or convalescent COVID-19. Sequencing used peripheral blood.

The CDR3 protein is CASSQGRTASNSPLHF. The DNA of the CDR3 is TGTGCCAGCAGCCAAGGGAGGACAGCTTCTAATTCACCCCTCCACTTT. This chain uses TRBV3-1 (or the pseudogene TRBV3-2) with TRBJ1-6, with D perhaps matching TRBD1 (6 bases). V lost 1 base and J 6 bases, leaving 13 bases between the germline ends. Germline CDR1 LGHDT, CDR2 YNNKEL (reference sequence). This CDR3 spans 16 amino acids.